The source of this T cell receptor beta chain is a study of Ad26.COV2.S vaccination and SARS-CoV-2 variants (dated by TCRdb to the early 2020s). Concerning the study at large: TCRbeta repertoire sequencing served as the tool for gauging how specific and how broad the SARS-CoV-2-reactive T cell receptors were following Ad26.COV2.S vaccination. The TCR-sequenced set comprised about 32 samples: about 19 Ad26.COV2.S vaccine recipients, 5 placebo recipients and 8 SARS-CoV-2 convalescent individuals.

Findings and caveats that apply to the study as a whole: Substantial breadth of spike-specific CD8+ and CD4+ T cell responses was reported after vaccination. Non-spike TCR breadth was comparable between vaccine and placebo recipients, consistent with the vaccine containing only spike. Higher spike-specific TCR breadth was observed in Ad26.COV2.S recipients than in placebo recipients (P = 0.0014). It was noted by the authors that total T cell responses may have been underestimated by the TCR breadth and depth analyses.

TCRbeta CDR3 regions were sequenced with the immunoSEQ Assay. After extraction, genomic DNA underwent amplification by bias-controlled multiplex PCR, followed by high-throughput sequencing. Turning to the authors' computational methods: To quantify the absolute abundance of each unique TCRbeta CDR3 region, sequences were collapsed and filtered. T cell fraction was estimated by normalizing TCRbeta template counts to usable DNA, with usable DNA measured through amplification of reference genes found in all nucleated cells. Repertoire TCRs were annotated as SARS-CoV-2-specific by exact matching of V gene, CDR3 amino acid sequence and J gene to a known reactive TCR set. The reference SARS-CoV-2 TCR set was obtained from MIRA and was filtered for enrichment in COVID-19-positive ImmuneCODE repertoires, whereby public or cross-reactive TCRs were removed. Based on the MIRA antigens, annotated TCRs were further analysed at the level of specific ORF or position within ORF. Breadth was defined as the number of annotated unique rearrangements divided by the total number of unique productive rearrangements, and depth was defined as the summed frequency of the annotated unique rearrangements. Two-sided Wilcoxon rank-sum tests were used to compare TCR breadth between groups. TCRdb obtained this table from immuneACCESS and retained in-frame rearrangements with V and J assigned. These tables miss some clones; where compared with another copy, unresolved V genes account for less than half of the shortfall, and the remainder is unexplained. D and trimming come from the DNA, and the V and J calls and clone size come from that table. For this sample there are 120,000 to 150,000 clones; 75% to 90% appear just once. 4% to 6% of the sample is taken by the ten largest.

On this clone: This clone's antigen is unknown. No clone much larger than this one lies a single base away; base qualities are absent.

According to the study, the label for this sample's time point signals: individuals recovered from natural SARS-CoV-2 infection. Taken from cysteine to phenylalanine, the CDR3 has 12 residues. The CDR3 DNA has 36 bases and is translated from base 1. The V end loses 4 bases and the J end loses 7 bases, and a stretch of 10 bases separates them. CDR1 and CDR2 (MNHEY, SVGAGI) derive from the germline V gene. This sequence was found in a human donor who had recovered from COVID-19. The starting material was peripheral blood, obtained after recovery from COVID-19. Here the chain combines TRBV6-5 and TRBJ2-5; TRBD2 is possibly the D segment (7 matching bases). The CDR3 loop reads CASSSGGRTQYF. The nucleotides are TGTGCCAGCAGTTCGGGGGGCCGGACCCAGTACTTC.